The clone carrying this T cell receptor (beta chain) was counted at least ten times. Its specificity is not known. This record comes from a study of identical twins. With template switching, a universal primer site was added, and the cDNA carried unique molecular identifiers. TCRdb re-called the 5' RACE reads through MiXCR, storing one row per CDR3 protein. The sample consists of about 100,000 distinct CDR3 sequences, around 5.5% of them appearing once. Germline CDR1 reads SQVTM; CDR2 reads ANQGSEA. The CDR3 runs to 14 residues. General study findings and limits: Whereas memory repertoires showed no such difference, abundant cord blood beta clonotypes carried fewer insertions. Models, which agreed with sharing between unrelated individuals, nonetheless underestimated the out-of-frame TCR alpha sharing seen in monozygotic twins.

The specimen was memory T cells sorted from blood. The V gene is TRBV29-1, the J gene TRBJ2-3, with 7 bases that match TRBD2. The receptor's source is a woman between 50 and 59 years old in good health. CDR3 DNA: TGCAGTCTCGGGGGGAGAAACCCAACAGATACGCAGTATTTT. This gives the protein CSLGGRNPTDTQYF.